The next 6 T cell receptor beta chains were all read from a single sample in a study of radiation and T cells in renal cell carcinoma. As for treatment: treatment-naive control, cytoreductive nephrectomy. Sequencing was performed with immunoSEQ multiplex PCR; in TCRdb, only in-frame clones are kept and a portion is missing. Among fewer than 10,000 clones listed, less than 80% were seen once. The sequenced sample was tumor tissue, obtained from a patient whose treatment was nephrectomy without radiotherapy. These receptors originate from a man aged 60-69 years with renal cell carcinoma.

The chain combines TRBV2 with TRBJ1-4; perhaps TRBD1 as D (5 bases). Trimming left V 7 bases short and J 5 bases short, with 11 bases between. CDR1 and CDR2 (germline): SNHLY, FYNNEI. This CDR3 comprises 13 residues. CDR3 residues: CASNQGRNEKLFF. CDR3 DNA: TGTGCCAGCAATCAGGGACGAAATGAAAAACTGTTTTTT.

The chain uses TRBV11-3 and TRBJ1-3; unclear D gene. V dropped 1 base and J dropped 7 bases, with 11 bases sitting between them. CDR3 length: 14 amino acids. Germline V gene sequence: CDR1 SGHNT, CDR2 YENEEA. The CDR3 DNA follows: TGTGCCAGCAGCTTAGGTCCCTCGGAGAACACCATATATTTT. It yields the protein CASSLGPSENTIYF. Looking up the rest from reference TRBV11-3 and TRBJ1-3 gives the full variable domain: EAGVVQSPRYKIIEKKQPVAFWCNPISGHNTLYWYLQNLGQGPELLIRYENEEAVDDSQLPKDRFSAERLKGVDSTLKIQPAELGDSAVYLCASSLGPSENTIYFGEGSWLTVV.

This chain connects TRBV6-5 to TRBJ2-1; 10 bases align to TRBD2. The J segment lost 9 bases and the V segment lost 8 bases, leaving 4 bases of the junction unmatched. This CDR3 comprises 12 residues. Per germline, CDR1 MNHEY and CDR2 SVGAGI. CDR3 sequence reads: CASGVAGGEQFF. CDR3 nucleotides: TGTGCCAGCGGGGTAGCGGGGGGTGAGCAGTTCTTC.

The chain combines TRBV6-1 with TRBJ2-3, with 12 positions matching TRBD1. The CDR3 sequence is 15 residues long. The germline gives CDR1 MNHNS, CDR2 SASEGT. V gave up 4 bases and J gave up 6 bases; unmatched junction bases: 5. The CDR3 protein is CASSVGGQGADTQYF. CDR3 DNA sequence: TGTGCCAGCAGTGTTGGGGGACAGGGGGCTGATACGCAGTATTTT.

The rearrangement joins TRBV30 to TRBJ1-4, with D perhaps matching TRBD1 (5 bases). Germline loops: CDR1 GTSNPN, CDR2 SVGIG (reference sequence). The V and J ends lost 4 bases and 7 bases respectively, with 16 bases between them. This CDR3 spans 14 amino acids. The CDR3 nucleotides read TGTGCCTGGACGCAGGGATGGGATGTTGAAAAACTGTTTTTT. It translates to CAWTQGWDVEKLFF.

Turning to this clone: A read error likely explains this, since a far larger clone differs by one base. The chain joins TRBV4-2 to TRBJ2-7, with TRBD2 matching 7 bases. Germline V gene sequence: CDR1 LGHNA, CDR2 YNFKEQ. After removal of 2 bases from V and 4 bases from J, the junction contained 8 bases not matched to a gene. The length of the CDR3 is 15 residues. As DNA, the CDR3 is TGTGCCAGCAGCCAAACTACCCGGGGAGGGTACGAGCAGTACTTC. Residues: CASSQTTRGGYEQYF.